These T cell receptor beta chains were read from a single sample in a study of CD8 T cells in Susac syndrome. TCRdb re-called the immunoSEQ multiplex PCR reads with MiXCR, one entry per CDR3 protein. The sample consists of tens of thousands of distinct CDR3 sequences, nearly 96% of them appearing once. Sequencing was carried out using CD4+ T cells from PBMCs. The receptor set was obtained from a human donor with multiple sclerosis. The CDR3 runs from the conserved cysteine through the conserved F or W. The order of the fields is D gene, J gene, V gene, clone size, CDR3 protein, CDR3 DNA. The D gene is left open where the match is weak. For some rows the clone size is stated as once, few or many, or as a class when expanded; others skip it.

.	TRBJ2-1	TRBV6-1	.	CASGRSSYNEQFF	TGTGCCAGCGGGCGATCCTCCTACAATGAGCAGTTCTTC
TRBD2	TRBJ2-7	TRBV7-2	.	CASSRFRLAEAYEQYF	TGTGCCAGCAGCCGATTTAGACTAGCGGAAGCCTACGAGCAGTACTTC
.	TRBJ1-1	TRBV19	.	CASSTRMNTEAFF	TGTGCCAGTAGTACCAGAATGAACACTGAAGCTTTCTTT
.	TRBJ2-7	TRBV7-2	.	CASSLRLGTYGQYF	TGTGCCAGCAGCTTACGCCTAGGTACCTACGGGCAGTACTTC
.	TRBJ1-1	TRBV7-9	.	CASSPIRVNTEAFF	TGTGCCAGCAGCCCAATAAGGGTGAACACTGAAGCTTTCTTT
TRBD2	TRBJ2-3	TRBV5-4	.	CASSLESGGATDTQYF	TGTGCCAGCAGCTTGGAGAGCGGGGGGGCCACAGATACGCAGTATTTT
.	TRBJ2-5	TRBV7-2	.	CASSLFAGKETQYF	TGTGCCAGCAGCTTATTTGCGGGAAAAGAGACCCAGTACTTC
.	TRBJ1-4	TRBV6-5	.	CASGNRATNEKLFF	TGTGCCAGCGGAAACAGGGCAACTAATGAAAAACTGTTTTTT
.	TRBJ2-5	TRBV12-3/TRBV12-4	.	CASTLGRQETQYF	TGTGCCAGCACCCTCGGACGGCAAGAGACCCAGTACTTC
.	TRBJ2-5	TRBV7-2	.	CASSPLAETQYF	TGTGCCAGCAGCCCCTTGGCAGAGACCCAGTACTTC
.	TRBJ2-5	TRBV29-1	.	CSVDRVPGF	TGCAGCGTGGACAGAGTCCCCGGCTTC
.	TRBJ1-5	TRBV6-5	once	CASSQTRNQPQHF	TGTGCCAGCAGTCAGACCCGCAATCAGCCCCAGCATTTT
TRBD1	TRBJ1-2	TRBV6-5	.	CATGDRGNYGYTF	TGTGCCACCGGGGACAGGGGAAACTATGGCTACACCTTC
TRBD1	TRBJ1-2	TRBV5-1	.	CASSVQGDYGYTF	TGCGCCAGCAGCGTACAGGGGGACTATGGCTACACCTTC
.	TRBJ2-7	TRBV5-1	.	CASAGQPAYEQYF	TGCGCCAGCGCGGGACAGCCAGCCTACGAGCAGTACTTC
.	TRBJ1-5	TRBV6-5	.	CASSYSIRNNQPQHF	TGTGCCAGCAGTTACTCGATCCGTAACAATCAGCCCCAGCATTTT
TRBD2	TRBJ2-7	TRBV5-1	few	CASGLAGVSYEQYF	TGCGCCAGCGGCCTAGCGGGGGTCTCCTACGAGCAGTACTTC
.	TRBJ1-5	TRBV30	.	CAWKQDGGNQPQHF	TGTGCCTGGAAACAGGACGGGGGCAATCAGCCCCAGCATTTT
TRBD2	TRBJ2-3	TRBV5-6	.	CASSLSGGAGDTQYF	TGTGCCAGCAGCTTGAGCGGGGGGGCTGGAGATACGCAGTATTTT
.	TRBJ2-7	TRBV6-1	.	CASSEDRASYEQYF	TGTGCCAGCAGTGAAGACAGGGCCTCCTACGAGCAGTACTTC
TRBD1	TRBJ2-1	TRBV6-2/TRBV6-3	.	CASSSAAGTAYNEQFF	TGTGCCAGCAGTTCCGCAGCCGGGACAGCGTACAATGAGCAGTTCTTC
TRBD2	TRBJ2-1	TRBV5-4	.	CASSPPTTSDEQFF	TGTGCCAGCAGCCCTCCGACGACTAGCGATGAGCAGTTCTTC
.	TRBJ1-2	TRBV28	.	CASTQGPNYGYTF	TGTGCCAGCACCCAAGGCCCGAACTATGGCTACACCTTC
TRBD2	TRBJ2-5	TRBV3-1	.	CASSRRTSGETQYF	TGTGCCAGCAGCCGTCGGACTAGCGGAGAGACCCAGTACTTC
.	TRBJ2-7	TRBV30	.	CAWSGGSPSSYEQYF	TGTGCCTGGAGTGGAGGGAGTCCGAGCTCCTACGAGCAGTACTTC
.	TRBJ2-2	TRBV5-1	.	CASSPGRATNTGELFF	TGCGCCAGCAGCCCCGGACGGGCCACGAACACCGGGGAGCTGTTTTTT
.	TRBJ1-6	TRBV4-3	.	CASSQAGFIDSPLHF	TGCGCCAGCAGCCAGGCTGGATTCATTGATTCACCCCTCCACTTT
TRBD2	TRBJ2-2	TRBV3-1	.	CASSAGGGHTGELFF	TGTGCCAGCAGCGCGGGGGGCGGTCACACCGGGGAGCTGTTTTTT
TRBD1	TRBJ2-7	TRBV12-3/TRBV12-4	.	CASSLRRDSYSYEQYF	TGTGCCAGCAGCCTTCGCCGGGACAGTTATTCCTACGAGCAGTACTTC
TRBD1	TRBJ1-6	TRBV20-1	.	CSARDLGQGYNSPLHF	TGCAGTGCTAGAGATCTGGGACAGGGGTATAATTCACCCCTCCACTTT
TRBD1	TRBJ2-1	TRBV11-2	.	CASSLDLRTGGNEQFF	TGTGCCAGCAGCTTAGATCTAAGGACAGGGGGTAATGAGCAGTTCTTC
.	TRBJ2-7	TRBV5-6	once	CASSYRVSYEQYF	TGTGCCAGCAGCTACAGGGTTTCCTACGAGCAGTACTTC
.	TRBJ2-5	TRBV4-1	.	CASSPNGETQYF	TGCGCCAGCAGCCCGAACGGGGAGACCCAGTACTTC
.	TRBJ2-3	TRBV5-1	.	CASSLAESQSDTQYF	TGCGCCAGCAGCTTGGCCGAGTCCCAGTCAGATACGCAGTATTTT
TRBD1	TRBJ1-5	TRBV10-3	.	CAISIGTGDNQPQHF	TGTGCCATCAGCATTGGGACAGGGGACAATCAGCCCCAGCATTTT